These T cell receptor beta chains were read from a single sample in a study of cytomegalovirus exposure and HLA in healthy donors. Clones were read by immunoSEQ multiplex PCR, and TCRdb kept only the in-frame ones, dropping some. The sample shows roughly 200,000 clones, over 75% of them seen only once. The specimen was PBMCs. The receptor source for this set is a woman between 50 and 59 years old in good health and CMV-seronegative. Each CDR3 is given with its conserved first and last residue. A D gene is named only where the DNA matches it firmly. Rows give clone size only sometimes, using once, few, many, or a class for an expanded clone.

D: TRBD2
V: TRBV10-3
size: .
J: TRBJ2-1
DNA: TGTGCCACTAACCCAACGGGAGGGGTGAATGAGCAGTTCTTC
CDR3: CATNPTGGVNEQFF

D: TRBD2
V: TRBV6-6
size: once
J: TRBJ2-1
DNA: TGTGCCAGCAAACCGCTAGCGGGAACAGATGAGCAGTTCTTC
CDR3: CASKPLAGTDEQFF

D: TRBD2
V: TRBV5-4
size: .
J: TRBJ2-2
DNA: TGTGCCAGCAGCTTGCCTAGCGGCACCGGGGAGCTGTTTTTT
CDR3: CASSLPSGTGELFF

D: TRBD2
V: TRBV9
size: .
J: TRBJ2-5
DNA: TGTGCCAGCAGCGTAGCTTTCGAGTCTAGCGGGGAACAAGAGACCCAGTACTTC
CDR3: CASSVAFESSGEQETQYF

D: TRBD1
V: TRBV4-1
size: .
J: TRBJ1-1
DNA: TGCGCCAGCAGCCAAATTACAGGGGGCGGCACTGAAGCTTTCTTT
CDR3: CASSQITGGGTEAFF

D: .
V: TRBV7-9
size: once
J: TRBJ1-1
DNA: TGTGCCAGCAGCTTAGGGGGGGTAAGAGGCACTGAAGCTTTCTTT
CDR3: CASSLGGVRGTEAFF

D: .
V: TRBV18
size: .
J: TRBJ1-5
DNA: TGTGCCAGCTCACCGAACACCAATAGCAATCAGCCCCAGCATTTT
CDR3: CASSPNTNSNQPQHF

D: TRBD2
V: TRBV7-6
size: .
J: TRBJ2-1
DNA: TGTGCCAGCAGCTATCCGTATAAGGGACTAGCGGACAATGAGCAGTTCTTC
CDR3: CASSYPYKGLADNEQFF

D: .
V: TRBV2
size: .
J: TRBJ1-5
DNA: TGTGCCAGCAGTGCGTCTAATCAGCCCCAGCATTTT
CDR3: CASSASNQPQHF

D: TRBD2
V: TRBV27
size: .
J: TRBJ2-7
DNA: TGTGCCAGCAGTTTATGGGCTAGCGGATACGAGCAGTACTTC
CDR3: CASSLWASGYEQYF

D: TRBD2
V: TRBV28
size: .
J: TRBJ2-2
DNA: TGTGCCAGCAAACCTAAACTAGCGGGAGGGCTCAACACCGGGGAGCTGTTTTTT
CDR3: CASKPKLAGGLNTGELFF

D: TRBD1
V: TRBV18
size: .
J: TRBJ2-1
DNA: TGTGCCAGCTCAGCAGGGGGCGATAACAATGAGCAGTTCTTC
CDR3: CASSAGGDNNEQFF

D: TRBD2
V: TRBV11-2
size: .
J: TRBJ2-5
DNA: TGTGCCAGCAGCTTACTCCGAGGGAGGGCAGGGTGGACCCAGTACTTC
CDR3: CASSLLRGRAGWTQYF

D: .
V: TRBV6-4
size: .
J: TRBJ1-5
DNA: TGTGCCAGCAGTGTTACAAGCAATCAGCCCCAGCATTTT
CDR3: CASSVTSNQPQHF

D: TRBD2
V: TRBV6-6
size: .
J: TRBJ2-5
DNA: TGTGCCAGCAGGAGGGGGTTAGCGGGAGGGTTGGAGACCCAGTACTTC
CDR3: CASRRGLAGGLETQYF

D: .
V: TRBV7-3
size: .
J: TRBJ1-4
DNA: TGTGCCAGCAGCTTAACAGGGAGGGCAACTAATGAAAAACTGTTTTTT
CDR3: CASSLTGRATNEKLFF

D: .
V: TRBV10-3
size: .
J: TRBJ1-1
DNA: TGTGCCATCAGGCTGGGATCTTCGGAGGGCGTAGAAGCTTTCTTT
CDR3: CAIRLGSSEGVEAFF

D: TRBD2
V: TRBV6-1
size: once
J: TRBJ2-7
DNA: TGTGCCAGCAGTGAAGGAGCGACTAGCTACAGGTACGAGCAGTACTTC
CDR3: CASSEGATSYRYEQYF

D: TRBD1
V: TRBV6-1
size: .
J: TRBJ2-7
DNA: TGTGCCAGCAACGAGCCGGGACAGGGGTATTCCGAGCAGTACTTC
CDR3: CASNEPGQGYSEQYF

D: .
V: TRBV14
size: .
J: TRBJ1-3
DNA: TGTGCCAGTCGGCCCGGAGGTGCTGGAAACACCATATATTTT
CDR3: CASRPGGAGNTIYF

D: .
V: TRBV6-5
size: .
J: TRBJ2-5
DNA: TGTGCCAGCAGTCCCGTCCCTAATCCGACCCAGTACTTC
CDR3: CASSPVPNPTQYF

D: .
V: TRBV28
size: .
J: TRBJ2-6
DNA: TGTGCCAGCGAGTCTGGGGCCAACGGCCTGACTTTC
CDR3: CASESGANGLTF

D: .
V: TRBV28
size: .
J: TRBJ2-5
DNA: TGTGCCAGCAGCCCGGGGCAAGAGACCCAGTACTTC
CDR3: CASSPGQETQYF

D: TRBD1
V: TRBV7-2
size: few
J: TRBJ1-6
DNA: TGTGCCAGCAGCGTGACAGGGACAGGTTCACCCCTCCACTTT
CDR3: CASSVTGTGSPLHF

D: TRBD2
V: TRBV29-1
size: .
J: TRBJ2-7
DNA: TGCAGCGCCGTGACTAGCGGCTCCTACGAGCAGTACTTC
CDR3: CSAVTSGSYEQYF

D: TRBD1
V: TRBV9
size: .
J: TRBJ2-7
DNA: TGTGCCAGCAGCCAAGGACCGGGACAGGGGATCCACGAGCAGTACTTC
CDR3: CASSQGPGQGIHEQYF

D: TRBD2
V: TRBV29-1
size: .
J: TRBJ2-5
DNA: TGCAGCGGAGCCGGGACTAGCGGGACGGAGACCCAGTACTTC
CDR3: CSGAGTSGTETQYF

D: TRBD1
V: TRBV4-1
size: .
J: TRBJ1-6
DNA: TGCGCCAGCAGCCTCCGGACAGGGGAGGGCTCCTATAATTCACCCCTCCACTTT
CDR3: CASSLRTGEGSYNSPLHF